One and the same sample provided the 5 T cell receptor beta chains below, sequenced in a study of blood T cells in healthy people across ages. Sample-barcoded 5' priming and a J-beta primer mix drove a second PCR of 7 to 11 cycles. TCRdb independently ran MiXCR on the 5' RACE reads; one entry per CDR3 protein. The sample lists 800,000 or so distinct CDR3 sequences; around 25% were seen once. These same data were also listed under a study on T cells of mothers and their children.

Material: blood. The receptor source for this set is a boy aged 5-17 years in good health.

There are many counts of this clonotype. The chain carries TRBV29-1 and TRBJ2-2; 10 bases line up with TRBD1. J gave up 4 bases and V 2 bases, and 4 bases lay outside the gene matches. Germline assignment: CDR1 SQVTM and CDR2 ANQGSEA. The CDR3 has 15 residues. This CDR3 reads CSVETGTGVTGELFF. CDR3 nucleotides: TGCAGCGTTGAAACCGGGACAGGGGTCACCGGGGAGCTGTTTTTT.

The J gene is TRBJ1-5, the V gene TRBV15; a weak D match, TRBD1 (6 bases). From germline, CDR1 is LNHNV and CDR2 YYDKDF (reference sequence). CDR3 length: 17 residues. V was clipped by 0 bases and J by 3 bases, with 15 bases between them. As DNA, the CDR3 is TGTGCCACCAGCAGAGATGGGAAAGGGGGGTTCAATCAGCCCCAGCATTTT. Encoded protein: CATSRDGKGGFNQPQHF.

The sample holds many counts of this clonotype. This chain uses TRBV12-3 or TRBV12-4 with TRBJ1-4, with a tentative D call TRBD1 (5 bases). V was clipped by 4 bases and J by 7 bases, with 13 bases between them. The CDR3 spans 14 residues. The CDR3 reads CASSWGFLGEKLFF. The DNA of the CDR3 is TGTGCCAGCAGTTGGGGGTTTCTGGGTGAAAAACTGTTTTTT.

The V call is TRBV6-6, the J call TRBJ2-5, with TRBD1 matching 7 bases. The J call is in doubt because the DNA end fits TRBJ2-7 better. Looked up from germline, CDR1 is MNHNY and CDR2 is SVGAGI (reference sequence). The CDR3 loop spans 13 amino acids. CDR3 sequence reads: CASSRRQGSEQYF. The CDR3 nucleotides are TGTGCCAGCAGTCGTCGACAGGGTTCCGAGCAGTACTTC.

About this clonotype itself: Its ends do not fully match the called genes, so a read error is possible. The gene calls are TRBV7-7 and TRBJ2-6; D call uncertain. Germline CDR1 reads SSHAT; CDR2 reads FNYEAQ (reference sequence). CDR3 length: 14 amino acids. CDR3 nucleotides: TGTGCTAGCAGTGAGTCTTTTGGGGCCAACGTCCTGACTTTC. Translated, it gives CASSESFGANVLTF.